This T cell receptor beta chain was sequenced for a study of T cell repertoires in cytomegalovirus infection. Study outcomes and limitations: The cumulative frequency of public TCR beta families distinguished individuals who carried CMV together with the relevant HLA. Dominating the ex vivo response were HLA-C-restricted CMV-specific TCR beta clonotypes.

This clonotype was seen many times. Its target is not known. TCRdb reprocessed the reads via MiXCR and lists one record per CDR3 protein. Of around 450,000 distinct CDR3 sequences in the sample, roughly 30% were seen once. The germline V gene encodes CDR1 SGHTA and CDR2 FQGNSA. With 4 bases removed from V and 7 bases from J, the gap between germline ends came to 13 bases. There are 13 residues in the CDR3. Sequenced input: PBMCs. The source is a human donor in good health (CMV status not recorded). Some clones in this sample may be carry-over from other donors' samples. This rearrangement joins TRBV7-2 to TRBJ1-2; the D is unclear. The CDR3 DNA reads as TGTGCCAGCAGCTGGGTCGCAGTGAGTGGCTACACCTTC. Amino acid sequence: CASSWVAVSGYTF.